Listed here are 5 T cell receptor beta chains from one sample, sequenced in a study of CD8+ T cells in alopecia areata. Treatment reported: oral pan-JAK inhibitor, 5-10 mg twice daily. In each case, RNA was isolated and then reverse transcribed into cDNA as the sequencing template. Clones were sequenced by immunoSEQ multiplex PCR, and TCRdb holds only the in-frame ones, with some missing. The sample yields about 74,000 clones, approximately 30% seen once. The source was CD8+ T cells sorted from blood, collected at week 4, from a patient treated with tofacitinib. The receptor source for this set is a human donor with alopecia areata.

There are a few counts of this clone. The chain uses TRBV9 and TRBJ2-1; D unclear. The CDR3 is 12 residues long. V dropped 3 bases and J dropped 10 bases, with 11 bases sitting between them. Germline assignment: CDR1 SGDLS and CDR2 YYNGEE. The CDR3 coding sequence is TGTGCCAGCAGCGGGCTGACACCCGAGCAGTTCTTC. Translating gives CASSGLTPEQFF.

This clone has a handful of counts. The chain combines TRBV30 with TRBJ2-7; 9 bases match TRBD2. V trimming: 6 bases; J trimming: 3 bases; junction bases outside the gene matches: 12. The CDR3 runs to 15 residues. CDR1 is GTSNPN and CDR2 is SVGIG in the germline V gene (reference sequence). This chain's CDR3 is CACLDPSGISYEQYF. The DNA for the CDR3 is TGTGCCTGTCTGGACCCTAGCGGGATTAGCTACGAGCAGTACTTC.

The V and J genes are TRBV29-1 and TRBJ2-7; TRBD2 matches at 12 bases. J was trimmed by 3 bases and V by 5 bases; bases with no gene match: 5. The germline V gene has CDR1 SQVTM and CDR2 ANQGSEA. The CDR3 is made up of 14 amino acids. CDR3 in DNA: TGCAGCGTTCGACTAGCGGGAGAATTCTACGAGCAGTACTTC. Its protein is CSVRLAGEFYEQYF.

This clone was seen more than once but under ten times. Here the CDR3 reads CASTDRVNTEAFF. CDR3 coding DNA: TGTGCCAGCACTGACAGGGTAAACACTGAAGCTTTCTTT. This chain links TRBV2 with TRBJ1-1; 7 bases agree with TRBD1. The CDR3 runs to 13 residues. Trimming cost V 7 bases and J 2 bases; bases outside gene matches: 4. Germline V CDR1 and CDR2: SNHLY, FYNNEI.

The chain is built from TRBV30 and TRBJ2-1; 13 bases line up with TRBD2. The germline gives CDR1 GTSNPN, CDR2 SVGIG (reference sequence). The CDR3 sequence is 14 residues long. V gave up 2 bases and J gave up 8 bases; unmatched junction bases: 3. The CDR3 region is CAWSYGLAGDEQFF. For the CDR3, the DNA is TGTGCCTGGAGTTATGGACTAGCGGGAGATGAGCAGTTCTTC. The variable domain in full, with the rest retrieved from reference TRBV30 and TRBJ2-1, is SQTIHQWPATLVQPVGSPLSLECTVEGTSNPNLYWYRQAAGRGLQLLFYSVGIGQISSEVPQNLSASRPQDRQFILSSKKLLLSDSGFYLCAWSYGLAGDEQFFGPGTRLTVL.